Below are 19 T cell receptor beta chains sequenced from a single sample in a study of response to subunit inactivated influenza vaccine. Via MiXCR, TCRdb re-called the RT-PCR reads, giving one row per CDR3 protein. The sample holds 500,000 to 650,000 distinct CDR3 sequences, around 8% seen once. The specimen comprised PBMCs from blood, sampled around 25 months after vaccination. The receptors here all came from a man aged 50 to 75 who received an inactivated influenza vaccine.

The chain is built from TRBV18 and TRBJ1-5; D not resolved. Germline values: CDR1 KGHSH, CDR2 LQKENI. CDR3 size: 13 residues. Trimming pared 4 bases from V and 5 bases from J, leaving 9 bases between. This CDR3 is CASSLEEDQPQHF. CDR3 sequence (DNA): TGTGCCAGCTCACTGGAGGAGGATCAGCCCCAGCATTTT.

This clonotype was seen a handful of times. The V and J genes are TRBV28 and TRBJ1-4; D gene ambiguous. The CDR3 is 14 amino acids. The V end was cut by 6 bases, the J end by 0 bases, with 8 bases between. Germline V CDR1 and CDR2: MDHEN, SYDVKM. The CDR3 loop is CASSDGATNEKLFF. The DNA of the CDR3 is TGTGCCAGCAGCGACGGGGCAACTAATGAAAAACTGTTTTTT.

This clonotype was observed a handful of times. The V and J genes are TRBV5-1 and TRBJ1-1; D gene unclear. The CDR3 length is 16 residues. V lost 4 bases to trimming and J lost 4 bases, with 20 bases between them. CDR1 and CDR2 (germline): SGHRS, YFSETQ. CDR3 residues: CASSLTRTSLGTEAFF. Written as DNA, the CDR3 is TGCGCCAGCAGCCTTACTAGGACGTCCTTGGGCACTGAAGCTTTCTTT. The variable domain in full, with the rest retrieved from reference TRBV5-1 and TRBJ1-1, is KAGVTQTPRYLIKTRGQQVTLSCSPISGHRSVSWYQQTPGQGLQFLFEYFSETQRNKGNFPGRFSGRQFSNSRSEMNVSTLELGDSALYLCASSLTRTSLGTEAFFGQGTRLTVV.

This clonotype has ten or more counts. The chain joins TRBV4-3 to TRBJ2-7, with a possible D match to TRBD2 (5 bases). Germline V CDR1 and CDR2: LGHNA, YSLEER. The CDR3 has 14 amino acids. Trimming shortened V by 0 bases and J by 6 bases, and 12 bases separated the two germline ends. CDR3 nucleotide sequence: TGCGCCAGCAGCCAAGATCCGGCGGGCCGCGAGCAGTACTTC. This encodes CASSQDPAGREQYF.

This clonotype appeared a few times. The rearrangement joins TRBV20-1 to TRBJ2-1; 9 bases agree with TRBD2. From germline, CDR1 is DFQATT and CDR2 SNEGSKA (reference sequence). The CDR3 covers 16 residues. The V segment lost 6 bases and the J segment 4 bases; nucleotides outside the gene matches: 13. The CDR3 DNA sequence: TGCAGTGCGAGCGGGAGGCCCCCTACAAAATACAATGAGCAGTTCTTC. Its translation: CSASGRPPTKYNEQFF.

This clonotype has only a few counts. This chain connects TRBV6-1 to TRBJ1-4, with 8 bases lining up with TRBD1. Per the germline V gene, CDR1 is MNHNS and CDR2 is SASEGT. This CDR3 comprises 15 residues. The V gene end was trimmed by 6 bases and the J gene end by 8 bases; junction bases not matched to a gene: 11. CDR3 in DNA: TGTGCCAGCAGGCCGTCAGGGGGCGCCGGGGAAAAACTGTTTTTT. It encodes CASRPSGGAGEKLFF.

This clonotype was seen only a few times. The chain is built from TRBV5-1 and TRBJ2-7; D perhaps matches TRBD2 (6 bases). The CDR3 length is 15 residues. V was pared by 0 bases and J by 5 bases, with 15 bases between. Germline lookup yields CDR1 SGHRS and CDR2 YFSETQ. The CDR3 sequence is CASSLGGSGLNEQYF. The CDR3 coding sequence is TGCGCCAGCAGCTTGGGAGGTAGCGGCCTGAACGAGCAGTACTTC.

In this sample, this clonotype turned up a few times. V is TRBV14 and J is TRBJ2-2, with 9 bases fitting TRBD2. CDR3 size: 14 residues. Germline values: CDR1 SGHDN, CDR2 FVKESK. The V segment lost 4 bases and the J segment 5 bases; nucleotides outside the gene matches: 2. In nucleotides, the CDR3 is TGTGCCAGCAGCCGGCTAGCGGGGACCGGGGAGCTGTTTTTT. Encoded protein: CASSRLAGTGELFF.

This clonotype was seen repeatedly, ten times or more. V and J are TRBV20-1 and TRBJ2-7; D uncertain. CDR3 length: 10 residues. CDR1 is DFQATT, CDR2 SNEGSKA, per germline (reference sequence). Between the trimmed V and J ends, which lost 5 bases and 3 bases, there was a span of 5 bases. CDR3 bases: TGCAGTGCTGGTAGCTACGAGCAGTACTTC. Protein sequence: CSAGSYEQYF.

The genes are TRBV5-5 and TRBJ2-7; D gene uncertain. The CDR3 has 13 residues. CDR1 and CDR2 (germline): SGHKS, YYEKEE (reference sequence). Trimming left V 4 bases short and J 7 bases short, with 15 bases between. CDR3 sequence (DNA): TGTGCCAGCAGCCGGAAGGGATTGTATGAGCAGTACTTC. Translated: CASSRKGLYEQYF.

The rearrangement joins TRBV5-1 to TRBJ1-1; D may be TRBD1 (6 bases). From germline, CDR1 is SGHRS and CDR2 YFSETQ. With 4 bases removed from V and 10 bases from J, the gap between germline ends came to 20 bases. CDR3 length: 14 amino acids. The CDR3 sequence is CASSPHYAGEVAFF. CDR3 bases: TGCGCCAGCAGCCCCCATTACGCAGGGGAAGTAGCTTTCTTT.

This clonotype was observed a few times. The chain uses TRBV7-9 and TRBJ2-5; the D is unclear. In germline, CDR1 is SEHNR, CDR2 FQNEAQ (reference sequence). Deletions cut 5 bases from V and 1 base from J, with 8 bases between. This CDR3 is 13 amino acids long. In DNA form, the CDR3 reads TGTGCCAGCAGCGCCTTCCTCCAAGAGACCCAGTACTTC. It encodes CASSAFLQETQYF.

This clonotype occurred many times. This chain connects TRBV12-3 or TRBV12-4 to TRBJ2-5; TRBD1 agrees at 8 bases. This CDR3 is built from 13 residues. The V and J ends lost 5 bases and 7 bases, in that order; junction bases with no gene match: 6. CDR3 DNA sequence: TGTGCCAGCAGTATAGACAGGGGAAGGACCCAGTACTTC. Protein: CASSIDRGRTQYF.

This clonotype was seen ten or more times. The rearrangement uses TRBV7-2 and TRBJ2-4; 10 bases map to TRBD2. CDR3 length equals 16 residues. Trimming cost V 2 bases and J 6 bases; bases outside gene matches: 7. Germline V gene lookup returns CDR1 SGHTA and CDR2 FQGNSA. The CDR3 nucleotides read TGTGCCAGCAGCTTAATGCCGTTAGCGGGGGGAAACATTCAGTACTTC. It translates to CASSLMPLAGGNIQYF.

This clonotype was seen only a few times. The V and J genes are TRBV7-2 and TRBJ1-6; 8 nucleotides match TRBD1. V lost 5 bases, J lost 10 bases, and 13 bases stayed unmatched. The CDR3 consists of 16 residues. The germline V gene has CDR1 SGHTA and CDR2 FQGNSA. The CDR3 coding sequence is TGTGCCAGCAGCGCATCCGGGACAGGAGTAGGGTCACCCCTCCACTTT. Amino acids: CASSASGTGVGSPLHF.

This clonotype came up a few times. The CDR3 DNA sequence: TGCGCCAGCAGCTCCTCCGGGACTAGCTACGAGCAGTACTTC. Translated, it gives CASSSSGTSYEQYF. The chain uses TRBV5-1 and TRBJ2-7; 8 bases agree with TRBD2. Germline values: CDR1 SGHRS, CDR2 YFSETQ. This CDR3 region has 14 residues. Trimming cost V 3 bases and J 3 bases; bases outside gene matches: 5.

This clonotype was seen a handful of times. J is TRBJ1-1 and V is TRBV21-1; the table's TRBD1 call for D was not verified on the DNA. TRBV21-1 represents a pseudogene. The CDR3 spans 19 residues. The DNA for the CDR3 is TGTGCCAGCAGCATGTATCGGGGCAGGGCCGTGTCGCCTAGCACTGAAGCTTTCTTT. Protein sequence: CASSMYRGRAVSPSTEAFF.

V gene TRBV4-2 combines with J gene TRBJ2-1; TRBD2 agrees at 12 bases. Trimming cost V 3 bases and J 4 bases; bases outside gene matches: 16. CDR3 length: 20 residues. The V gene's germline CDR1 is LGHNA and CDR2 YNFKEQ. The CDR3 DNA is TGTGCCAGCAGCCAGGCGGCACTAGCGGGAGGAGTAGGAGGTTACAATGAGCAGTTCTTC. Amino acid sequence: CASSQAALAGGVGGYNEQFF.

This clonotype occurred many times. The chain links TRBV7-9 to TRBJ1-1, with D perhaps TRBD1 (6 bases). The CDR3 is made up of 15 amino acids. The germline V gene has CDR1 SEHNR and CDR2 FQNEAQ (reference sequence). Trimming removed 1 base at V and 1 base at J, with 10 bases between. This CDR3 is CASSLVTGRNTEAFF. The CDR3 DNA reads as TGTGCCAGCAGCTTAGTCACAGGGCGGAACACTGAAGCTTTCTTT.